These 21 T cell receptor beta chains came from one sample sequenced in a study of T cell responses to AZD1222 COVID-19 vaccine. TCRdb keeps only in-frame clones here, not all; method: immunoSEQ multiplex PCR. The table includes about 59,000 clones, about 88% detected once. Here the sequenced sample was peripheral blood, taken 28 days after the second AZD1222 dose. All receptors come from an adult who received the AZD1222 COVID-19 vaccine.

Details on this clone: This CDR3 is also generated by other DNA sequences in the sample. This CDR3 reads CASSYSRTGGGYGYTF. The CDR3 DNA follows: TGTGCCAGCAGTTACTCACGGACAGGGGGCGGCTATGGCTACACCTTC. The rearrangement uses TRBV6-5 and TRBJ1-2; 11 bases fit TRBD1. Germline CDR1 is MNHEY and CDR2 is SVGAGI. The ends lost 0 bases at V and 4 bases at J; junction bases unmatched: 4. The CDR3 is 16 amino acids.

This chain connects TRBV28 to TRBJ1-5; TRBD1 might be the D (5 bases). V was pared by 8 bases and J by 2 bases, with 7 bases between. This CDR3 region has 12 residues. Germline assignment: CDR1 MDHEN and CDR2 SYDVKM. DNA of the CDR3: TGTGCCAGCGGACACGGCAATCAGCCCCAGCATTTT. Translated: CASGHGNQPQHF.

The V call is TRBV4-2, the J call TRBJ2-2; TRBD1 matches at 7 bases. There are 15 residues in the CDR3. Germline loops: CDR1 LGHNA, CDR2 YNFKEQ. The V segment lost 1 base and the J segment 8 bases; nucleotides outside the gene matches: 7. CDR3 protein: CASSQVDQGEGELFF. Written as DNA, the CDR3 is TGTGCCAGCAGCCAAGTGGATCAGGGGGAAGGGGAGCTGTTTTTT.

This chain links TRBV6-5 with TRBJ2-7; 8 bases fit TRBD1. Unmatched junction bases numbered 6, after V lost 2 bases and J lost 6 bases. CDR3 length: 14 residues. Germline V gives CDR1 MNHEY, CDR2 SVGAGI. The CDR3 reads CASSYDQGAIEQYF. In nucleotides, the CDR3 is TGTGCCAGCAGTTACGACCAGGGGGCCATCGAGCAGTACTTC.

V is TRBV10-2 and J is TRBJ1-2; 8 bases agree with TRBD1. Per the germline V gene, CDR1 is WSHSY and CDR2 is SAAADI. V lost 0 bases, J lost 4 bases, and 1 base stayed unmatched. CDR3 length: 14 residues. The CDR3 DNA is TGCGCCAGCAGTGAGTCCCAGGGGGCCTATGGCTACACCTTC. It codes for CASSESQGAYGYTF.

The rearrangement uses TRBV18 and TRBJ2-6; D may match TRBD1 or TRBD2 (5 bases each). Trimming took off 3 bases at V and 4 bases at J, with 10 bases between the two ends. This CDR3 comprises 15 residues. CDR1 KGHSH and CDR2 LQKENI come from the germline V gene. The CDR3 sequence is CASSPQGAGANVLTF. In DNA, the CDR3 is TGTGCCAGCTCACCTCAGGGAGCCGGGGCCAACGTCCTGACTTTC. Complete variable domain (other parts from reference TRBV18 and TRBJ2-6): NAGVMQNPRHLVRRRGQEARLRCSPMKGHSHVYWYRQLPEEGLKFMVYLQKENIIDESGMPKERFSAEFPKEGPSILRIQQVVRGDSAAYFCASSPQGAGANVLTFGAGSRLTVL.

The chain is built from TRBV15 and TRBJ2-1; no definite D call. Germline V gene data show CDR1 as LNHNV and CDR2 as YYDKDF (reference sequence). Trimming left V 0 bases short and J 0 bases short, with 15 bases between. This CDR3 spans 18 amino acids. CDR3 region: CATSRDPALRSSYNEQFF. In DNA, the CDR3 is TGTGCCACCAGCAGAGATCCCGCCTTACGGAGCTCCTACAATGAGCAGTTCTTC.

The chain employs TRBV2 and TRBJ2-7, with 10 bases aligning to TRBD1. Germline CDR1 SNHLY, CDR2 FYNNEI. The ends lost 6 bases at V and 6 bases at J; junction bases unmatched: 5. This CDR3 region has 13 residues. The CDR3 loop reads CASRRTGGTEQYF. The CDR3 DNA reads as TGTGCCAGCAGGCGGACAGGGGGTACCGAGCAGTACTTC.

The J gene is TRBJ2-7, the V gene TRBV6-2 or TRBV6-3, with 8 bases aligning to TRBD1. CDR1 MNHEY and CDR2 SVGEGT come from the germline V gene. The CDR3 spans 12 residues. J gave up 6 bases and V 5 bases, and 3 bases lay outside the gene matches. The DNA for the CDR3 is TGTGCCAGCAGTCGGGACAGGCGCGAGCAGTACTTC. The encoded protein is CASSRDRREQYF.

This clone was detected once. The chain is built from TRBV5-1 and TRBJ2-7; D is uncertain. The CDR3 consists of 13 residues. V lost 0 bases to trimming and J lost 4 bases, with 8 bases between them. CDR1 SGHRS and CDR2 YFSETQ come from the germline V gene. The CDR3 is CASSLEIRYEQYF. Here the CDR3 DNA reads TGCGCCAGCAGCTTGGAAATCAGGTACGAGCAGTACTTC.

This clone appeared once. The V and J genes are TRBV3-1 (or the pseudogene TRBV3-2) and TRBJ1-4, with D maybe TRBD1 (6 bases). This CDR3 region has 16 residues. The V gene's germline CDR1 is LGHDT and CDR2 YNNKEL (reference sequence). Between the trimmed V and J ends, which lost 6 bases and 7 bases, there was a span of 21 bases. The CDR3 loop is CASRGGAVSSPEKLFF. The DNA of the CDR3 is TGTGCCAGCAGGGGGGGGGCAGTCTCGTCGCCTGAAAAACTGTTTTTT.

The chain joins TRBV4-1 to TRBJ1-1; D ambiguous. The CDR3 totals 15 residues. The V end lost 1 base, the J end lost 1 base, and 10 bases lay between the germline ends. CDR1 and CDR2 from the germline V gene are MGHRA and YSYEKL. In DNA form, the CDR3 reads TGCGCCAGCAGCCAAGCGGAGGCAGGGAACACTGAAGCTTTCTTT. It specifies CASSQAEAGNTEAFF.

This clone has a single count. DNA for the CDR3: TGTGCCAGCTCAAGTCCGCAGGGTTACCCCTACGAGCAGTACTTC. The encoded protein is CASSSPQGYPYEQYF. The chain joins TRBV18 to TRBJ2-7, with D tentatively TRBD1 (5 bases). The CDR3 runs to 15 residues. V was trimmed by 5 bases and J by 2 bases, leaving 16 bases between them. Germline V gene sequence: CDR1 KGHSH, CDR2 LQKENI.

This clone showed up just once. The V gene is TRBV30, the J gene TRBJ1-1; 7 nucleotides align to TRBD1. Germline CDR1 is GTSNPN and CDR2 is SVGIG (reference sequence). The CDR3 totals 13 residues. Losses at the gene ends were 3 bases for V and 5 bases for J; bases not matched to a gene: 6. CDR3 sequence (DNA): TGTGCCTGGAGGCCACAGGGGAGGACTGAAGCTTTCTTT. Translation gives CAWRPQGRTEAFF.

The V call is TRBV5-1, the J call TRBJ1-1, with 9 bases matching TRBD1. The CDR3 contains 14 residues. V lost 4 bases to trimming and J lost 4 bases; unmatched junction nucleotides: 5. Germline V lookup: CDR1 SGHRS, CDR2 YFSETQ. The CDR3 sequence is CASSLRQGGTEAFF. CDR3 nucleotides: TGCGCCAGCAGCCTAAGACAGGGGGGCACTGAAGCTTTCTTT.

V usage is TRBV5-1 and J usage is TRBJ1-4; 7 nucleotides align to TRBD1. CDR3 length equals 15 residues. The J segment lost 8 bases and the V segment lost 3 bases, leaving 10 bases of the junction unmatched. CDR1 is SGHRS, CDR2 YFSETQ, per germline. DNA of the CDR3: TGCGCCAGCAGCTCGGAAGGGGGCGTCAGGGAAAAACTGTTTTTT. It yields the protein CASSSEGGVREKLFF. Full variable domain (missing parts from reference TRBV5-1 and TRBJ1-4): KAGVTQTPRYLIKTRGQQVTLSCSPISGHRSVSWYQQTPGQGLQFLFEYFSETQRNKGNFPGRFSGRQFSNSRSEMNVSTLELGDSALYLCASSSEGGVREKLFFGSGTQLSVL.

This chain links TRBV4-2 with TRBJ1-2, with a possible D match to TRBD1 (5 bases). The CDR3 covers 15 residues. CDR1 and CDR2 (germline): LGHNA, YNFKEQ. Deletions cut 0 bases from V and 3 bases from J, with 11 bases between. This CDR3 is CASSQEPGGDYGYTF. The DNA for the CDR3 is TGTGCCAGCAGCCAAGAGCCGGGAGGGGACTATGGCTACACCTTC.

This clone was counted once. This rearrangement joins TRBV10-3 to TRBJ1-2; 7 nucleotides line up with TRBD1. Germline CDR1 is ENHRY and CDR2 is SYGVKD. The CDR3 has 13 amino acids. The V gene end was trimmed by 7 bases and the J gene end by 2 bases; junction bases not matched to a gene: 4. The CDR3 DNA is TGTGCCATCAACAGGGGAGCAAACTATGGCTACACCTTC. Amino acid sequence: CAINRGANYGYTF.

V is TRBV24-1 and J is TRBJ2-2, with D perhaps matching TRBD1 (6 bases). Between the trimmed V and J ends, which lost 7 bases and 4 bases, there was a span of 9 bases. CDR1 KGHDR and CDR2 SFDVKD come from the germline V gene. The CDR3 consists of 13 residues. The CDR3 region has the DNA TGTGCCACCAGCAGGACAGCCACCGGGGAGCTGTTTTTT. Translated: CATSRTATGELFF.

The chain links TRBV27 to TRBJ2-1, with D unresolved. The CDR3 covers 14 residues. Germline V CDR1 and CDR2: MNHEY, SMNVEV (reference sequence). With 3 bases removed from V and 5 bases from J, the gap between germline ends came to 11 bases. The CDR3 here is CASSLRFRDNEQFF. CDR3 sequence (DNA): TGTGCCAGCAGTTTGAGATTCCGGGACAATGAGCAGTTCTTC.

This rearrangement joins TRBV7-2 to TRBJ2-2, with a possible D match to TRBD1 (6 bases). Germline-derived CDR1 and CDR2 are SGHTA and FQGNSA. The V gene lost 6 bases and the J gene lost 7 bases, with 12 bases spanning the gap. CDR3 length equals 13 residues. The CDR3 loop reads CASRPQGLGELFF. Written as DNA, the CDR3 is TGTGCCAGCAGACCGCAGGGGCTCGGGGAGCTGTTTTTT.